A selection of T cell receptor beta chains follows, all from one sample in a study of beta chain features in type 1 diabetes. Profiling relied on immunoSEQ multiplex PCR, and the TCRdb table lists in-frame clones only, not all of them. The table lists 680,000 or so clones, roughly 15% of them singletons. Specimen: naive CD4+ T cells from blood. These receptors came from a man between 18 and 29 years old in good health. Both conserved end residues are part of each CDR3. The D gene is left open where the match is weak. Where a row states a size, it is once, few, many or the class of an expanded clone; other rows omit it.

CDR3 protein: CASRTVNTEAFF
CDR3 DNA: TGTGCCAGTAGAACGGTTAACACTGAAGCTTTCTTT
V gene: TRBV19
D gene: NA
J gene: TRBJ1-1
clone size: few

CDR3 protein: CASSPQPGLAYNEQFF
CDR3 DNA: TGTGCCAGCAGCCCCCAGCCCGGACTAGCGTACAATGAGCAGTTCTTC
V gene: TRBV11-2
D gene: TRBD2
J gene: TRBJ2-1
clone size: NA

CDR3 protein: CASSLPGSYGYTF
CDR3 DNA: TGTGCCAGCAGCTTACCAGGAAGCTATGGCTACACCTTC
V gene: TRBV7-8
D gene: NA
J gene: TRBJ1-2
clone size: few

CDR3 protein: CASSTLAGNNEQFF
CDR3 DNA: TGTGCCAGCAGTACCTTGGCGGGTAACAATGAGCAGTTCTTC
V gene: TRBV11-2
D gene: NA
J gene: TRBJ2-1
clone size: few

CDR3 protein: CAWRGGTRILYGYTF
CDR3 DNA: TGTGCCTGGAGGGGAGGCACCAGGATTCTCTATGGCTACACCTTC
V gene: TRBV30
D gene: NA
J gene: TRBJ1-2
clone size: NA

CDR3 protein: CASSLAEGVGELFF
CDR3 DNA: TGCGCCAGCAGCTTGGCCGAAGGAGTCGGGGAGCTGTTTTTT
V gene: TRBV5-1
D gene: NA
J gene: TRBJ2-2
clone size: NA

CDR3 protein: CASSQSTSGGRGGAETQYF
CDR3 DNA: TGTGCCAGCAGCCAATCTACTAGCGGGGGGCGAGGGGGCGCAGAGACCCAGTACTTC
V gene: TRBV4-2
D gene: TRBD2
J gene: TRBJ2-5
clone size: NA

CDR3 protein: CASSPPTGLGYGYTF
CDR3 DNA: TGTGCCAGCAGCCCGCCAACAGGGCTCGGCTATGGCTACACCTTC
V gene: TRBV5-4
D gene: NA
J gene: TRBJ1-2
clone size: NA

CDR3 protein: CASRRQGSSYNEQFF
CDR3 DNA: TGTGCCAGCAGGAGACAGGGGAGCTCCTACAATGAGCAGTTCTTC
V gene: TRBV2
D gene: TRBD1
J gene: TRBJ2-1
clone size: NA

CDR3 protein: CASSYGTGSGYTF
CDR3 DNA: TGTGCCAGCAGTTACGGGACAGGGAGCGGCTACACCTTC
V gene: TRBV6-5
D gene: TRBD1
J gene: TRBJ1-2
clone size: NA

CDR3 protein: CAISRDRGPDTQYF
CDR3 DNA: TGTGCCATCAGCCGGGACAGGGGTCCAGATACGCAGTATTTT
V gene: TRBV10-3
D gene: TRBD1
J gene: TRBJ2-3
clone size: NA

CDR3 protein: CASSLVAPNTEAFF
CDR3 DNA: TGTGCCAGCAGTTTAGTGGCCCCGAACACTGAAGCTTTCTTT
V gene: TRBV28
D gene: NA
J gene: TRBJ1-1
clone size: NA

CDR3 protein: CAINGRRASGGRSYNEQFF
CDR3 DNA: TGTGCCATCAACGGCAGAAGGGCTAGCGGGGGGCGATCCTACAATGAGCAGTTCTTC
V gene: TRBV10-3
D gene: TRBD2
J gene: TRBJ2-1
clone size: NA

CDR3 protein: CASSANRGRVETQYF
CDR3 DNA: TGTGCCAGTAGTGCGAACAGGGGGCGGGTCGAGACCCAGTACTTC
V gene: TRBV19
D gene: TRBD1
J gene: TRBJ2-5
clone size: NA

CDR3 protein: CASSTGQGRARYGYTF
CDR3 DNA: TGTGCCAGCAGCACGGGACAGGGCCGGGCTAGGTATGGCTACACCTTC
V gene: TRBV28
D gene: TRBD1
J gene: TRBJ1-2
clone size: NA

CDR3 protein: CAWTPVPDTQYF
CDR3 DNA: TGTGCCTGGACCCCCGTCCCAGATACGCAGTATTTT
V gene: TRBV30
D gene: NA
J gene: TRBJ2-3
clone size: NA

CDR3 protein: CASSDVPGDYTF
CDR3 DNA: TGTGCCAGCAGTGACGTCCCAGGGGACTACACCTTC
V gene: TRBV2
D gene: NA
J gene: TRBJ1-2
clone size: many

CDR3 protein: CASSPQGSGIRYEQYF
CDR3 DNA: TGTGCCAGCTCACCACAGGGGTCGGGAATCCGCTACGAGCAGTACTTC
V gene: TRBV18
D gene: NA
J gene: TRBJ2-7
clone size: NA

CDR3 protein: CASSLSGRNYNEQFF
CDR3 DNA: TGTGCCAGCAGCTTAAGCGGGAGAAACTACAATGAGCAGTTCTTC
V gene: TRBV5-6
D gene: TRBD2
J gene: TRBJ2-1
clone size: NA

CDR3 protein: CASMDLLTQYF
CDR3 DNA: TGTGCCAGCATGGACTTGCTGACCCAGTACTTC
V gene: TRBV7-2
D gene: NA
J gene: TRBJ2-5
clone size: few

CDR3 protein: CASSQWDGEAFF
CDR3 DNA: TGCGCCAGCAGCCAATGGGACGGTGAAGCTTTCTTT
V gene: TRBV4-1
D gene: NA
J gene: TRBJ1-1
clone size: few

CDR3 protein: CASSGWGGSDGNQPQHF
CDR3 DNA: TGTGCCAGCAGTGGATGGGGTGGGTCCGATGGCAATCAGCCCCAGCATTTT
V gene: TRBV2
D gene: NA
J gene: TRBJ1-5
clone size: NA

CDR3 protein: CASSELGGGSPLHF
CDR3 DNA: TGTGCCAGCAGTGAATTGGGTGGAGGCTCACCCCTCCACTTT
V gene: TRBV25-1
D gene: NA
J gene: TRBJ1-6
clone size: few

CDR3 protein: CASSLGQGAQTKVYEQYF
CDR3 DNA: TGCGCCAGCAGCTTGGGGCAGGGGGCACAAACAAAGGTCTACGAGCAGTACTTC
V gene: TRBV5-1
D gene: TRBD1
J gene: TRBJ2-7
clone size: NA

CDR3 protein: CASSFSGTGVFETQYF
CDR3 DNA: TGTGCCAGCAGCTTTTCCGGGACAGGGGTTTTTGAGACCCAGTACTTC
V gene: TRBV7-9
D gene: TRBD1
J gene: TRBJ2-5
clone size: NA

CDR3 protein: CASSPTMTGREAFF
CDR3 DNA: TGTGCCAGCTCACCTACTATGACAGGGAGAGAGGCTTTCTTT
V gene: TRBV18
D gene: TRBD1
J gene: TRBJ1-1
clone size: few